This T cell receptor (beta chain) originates from a study of graft-versus-host responses after intestinal transplantation. Study details: The transplants performed in recipients were multivisceral, liver-intestinal, or isolated intestinal. Tacrolimus and steroids were given for 2 to 4 years to all recipients after anti-thymocyte globulin induction. Study conclusions and caveats: The authors found GvH clones in recipient marrow, some appearing first in ileum or blood.

Generated by immunoSEQ multiplex PCR, the TCRdb table keeps only in-frame clones and is missing some. The sample consists of about 15,000 clones, just under 75% of them appearing once. Researchers processed graft tissue to release intraepithelial and lamina propria lymphocytes. Note on this clone: Its antigen is not known.

This sequence was found in a human patient who received an intestinal transplant, so some T cells may come from the graft donor. This sample comprised ileum tissue, obtained 14 days after transplant.

CDR3 region: CASGNEQYF. The CDR3 DNA reads TGTGCCAGTGGGAACGAGCAGTACTTC. The genes are TRBV9 and TRBJ2-7; no definite D call. This CDR3 region has 9 residues. V gave up 8 bases and J gave up 5 bases, with 5 bases separating them. Germline V lookup: CDR1 SGDLS, CDR2 YYNGEE.